This T cell receptor beta chain was identified in a study of T cells in Graves' hyperthyroidism and ophthalmopathy. Amplified regions were TCR beta CDR3 sequences from RNA transcripts. A first-round RT-PCR of the TCR CDR3 used the HTBI primer set. TCRdb processed the multiplex PCR reads anew with MiXCR; each CDR3 protein has one entry. The sample holds approximately 480,000 distinct CDR3 sequences, more than 20% seen once. This clonotype was observed a few times. Unmatched junction bases numbered 10, after V lost 5 bases and J lost 4 bases. This CDR3 comprises 16 residues. Germline values: CDR1 MNHEY, CDR2 SMNVEV (reference sequence).

Sequenced: blood. The source is a man aged 18 to 29 with Graves' hyperthyroidism. The genes are TRBV27 and TRBJ2-7, with 11 nucleotides matching TRBD2. The CDR3 DNA follows: TGTGCCAGCAGTACCTTAGCGGGGGGGCCGCTATACGAGCAGTACTTC. Its translation is CASSTLAGGPLYEQYF.